This paragraph reports one TCR beta chain. Deep level was the assay's run setting. Sorted-subset replicate PCR reactions were performed with approximately 200 ng DNA, corresponding to tens of thousands of T cell genomes. Profiling relied on immunoSEQ multiplex PCR, and the TCRdb table lists in-frame clones only, not all of them. The table has around 300,000 clones, around 90% seen once. This sample was taken from a study of shared clonotypes between healthy human individuals. CD8 memory merged CD45RO+ cells and CCR7-negative CD45RA+ TemRA cells into one population. The CDR3 covers 14 residues. Trimming cost V 3 bases and J 3 bases; bases outside gene matches: 6. CDR1 is SGDLS, CDR2 YYNGEE, per germline.

This clonotype originated in a man younger than 35 in good health. Sample: memory CD8+ T cells sorted from blood. Subset specified: CD45RO+ cells pooled with CCR7-negative TemRA cells. This sequence joins TRBV9 and TRBJ2-7, with 7 nucleotides matching TRBD1. CDR3 coding DNA: TGTGCCAGCAGCGCGGGGACAGAGAACTACGAGCAGTACTTC. Encoded protein: CASSAGTENYEQYF. Based on the CDR3 plus reference TRBV9 and TRBJ2-7, the full variable domain is DSGVTQTPKHLITATGQRVTLRCSPRSGDLSVYWYQQSLDQGLQFLIQYYNGEERAKGNILERFSAQQFPDLHSELNLSSLELGDSALYFCASSAGTENYEQYFGPGTRLTVT.